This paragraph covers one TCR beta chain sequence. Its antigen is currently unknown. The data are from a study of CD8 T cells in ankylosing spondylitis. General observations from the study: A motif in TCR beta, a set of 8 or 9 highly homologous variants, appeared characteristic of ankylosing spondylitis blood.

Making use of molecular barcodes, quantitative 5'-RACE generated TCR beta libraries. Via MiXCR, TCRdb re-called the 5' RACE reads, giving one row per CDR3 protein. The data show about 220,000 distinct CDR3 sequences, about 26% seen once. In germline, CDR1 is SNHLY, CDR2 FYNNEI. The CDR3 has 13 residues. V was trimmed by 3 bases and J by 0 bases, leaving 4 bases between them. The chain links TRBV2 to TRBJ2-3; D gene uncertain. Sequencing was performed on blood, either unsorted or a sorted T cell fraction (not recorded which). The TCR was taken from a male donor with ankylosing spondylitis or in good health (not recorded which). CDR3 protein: CASSDVSTDTQYF. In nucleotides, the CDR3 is TGTGCCAGCAGTGACGTAAGCACAGATACGCAGTATTTT.